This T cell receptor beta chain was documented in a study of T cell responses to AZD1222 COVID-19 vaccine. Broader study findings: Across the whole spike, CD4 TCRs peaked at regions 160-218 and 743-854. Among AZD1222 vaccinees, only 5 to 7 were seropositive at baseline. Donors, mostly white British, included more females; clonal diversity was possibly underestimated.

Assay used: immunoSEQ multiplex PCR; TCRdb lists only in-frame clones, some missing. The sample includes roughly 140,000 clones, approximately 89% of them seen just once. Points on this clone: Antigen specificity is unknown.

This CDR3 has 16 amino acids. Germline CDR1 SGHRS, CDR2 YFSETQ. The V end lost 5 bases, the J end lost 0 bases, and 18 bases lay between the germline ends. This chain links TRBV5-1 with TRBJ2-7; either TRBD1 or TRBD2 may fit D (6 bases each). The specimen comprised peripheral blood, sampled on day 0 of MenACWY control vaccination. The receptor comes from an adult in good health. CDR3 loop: CASSVDGRGHSYEQYF. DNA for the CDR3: TGCGCCAGCAGTGTGGATGGTCGGGGGCACTCCTACGAGCAGTACTTC.